This passage covers 21 T cell receptor beta chains from one sample sequenced in a study of identical twins (dated by TCRdb to 2016 to 2018). Libraries came from 5' RACE. These reads were obtained on an Illumina HiSeq 2000. TCRdb trimmed the raw reads at Q25, called clones with MiXCR and kept productive beta chains. Every distinct CDR3 protein forms one entry, paired with its most common genes and DNA. In this sample the table shows around 450,000 distinct CDR3 sequences, more than 13% of which occur a single time. The top ten clonotypes cover more than 0.5% of the sample. This sample was also put to use in a study of yellow fever vaccine responses in identical twins.

The material sequenced was CD4+ T cells sorted from blood. The receptor source for this set is a woman in her late teens or twenties in good health.

The V gene is TRBV6-2 or TRBV6-3, the J gene TRBJ1-4; the D is unclear. This CDR3 spans 16 amino acids. From germline, CDR1 is MNHEY and CDR2 SVGEGT. Trimming stripped 0 bases from V and 2 bases from J, with 10 bases between. The CDR3 nucleotides read TGTGCCAGCAGTTACTCCGGGGAGGTGACTAATGAAAAACTGTTTTTT. Protein product: CASSYSGEVTNEKLFF.

This clonotype showed up just a few times. This rearrangement joins TRBV9 to TRBJ2-2; D ambiguous. The V gene's germline CDR1 is SGDLS and CDR2 YYNGEE. V lost 0 bases, J lost 7 bases, and 7 bases lay in between. This CDR3 contains 13 residues. Here the CDR3 DNA reads TGTGCCAGCAGCGTAGGAGCCGTCGGGGAGCTGTTTTTT. Amino acids: CASSVGAVGELFF.

The V call is TRBV5-1, the J call TRBJ2-1; 7 nucleotides align to TRBD1. The J segment lost 0 bases and the V segment lost 1 base, leaving 10 bases of the junction unmatched. This CDR3 comprises 18 residues. Germline CDR1 SGHRS, CDR2 YFSETQ. The CDR3 DNA is TGCGCCAGCAGCTTGTACTCCGGACAGGCGCTCTCCTACAATGAGCAGTTCTTC. It specifies CASSLYSGQALSYNEQFF. Complete variable domain (other parts from reference TRBV5-1 and TRBJ2-1): KAGVTQTPRYLIKTRGQQVTLSCSPISGHRSVSWYQQTPGQGLQFLFEYFSETQRNKGNFPGRFSGRQFSNSRSEMNVSTLELGDSALYLCASSLYSGQALSYNEQFFGPGTRLTVL.

J is TRBJ2-2 and V is TRBV5-5; perhaps TRBD1 as D (5 bases). Trimming took off 4 bases at V and 4 bases at J, with 11 bases between the two ends. CDR3 length: 14 amino acids. Germline assignment: CDR1 SGHKS and CDR2 YYEKEE (reference sequence). In DNA, the CDR3 is TGTGCCAGCAGCCCCAGACAGATCACCGGGGAGCTGTTTTTT. Translation gives CASSPRQITGELFF.

V and J are TRBV6-2 or TRBV6-3 and TRBJ2-7; D could derive from TRBD1 or TRBD2 (5 bases each). V lost 6 bases and J lost 3, with 15 bases in between. The CDR3 length is 14 residues. Germline V gene data show CDR1 as MNHEY and CDR2 as SVGEGT. The CDR3 loop reads CASSSSLRGYEQYF. As DNA, the CDR3 is TGTGCCAGCAGCTCCTCCTTGAGGGGCTACGAGCAGTACTTC.

In its sample, this clonotype was seen a few times. V usage is TRBV27 and J usage is TRBJ2-7; D might be TRBD1 (5 bases). Trimming removed 9 bases from V and 3 bases from J, with 21 bases in between. Germline V gene lookup returns CDR1 MNHEY and CDR2 SMNVEV (reference sequence). The CDR3 runs 15 residues. Written as DNA, the CDR3 is TGTGCCAGTTCCCCTTTGGTTCAGGGCATCTACGAGCAGTACTTC. Protein: CASSPLVQGIYEQYF.

This clonotype has more than one count but fewer than ten. This chain uses TRBV28 with TRBJ2-3, with a tentative D call TRBD2 (7 bases). Trimming shortened V by 6 bases and J by 5 bases, and 15 bases separated the two germline ends. This CDR3 has 14 amino acids. Per the germline V gene, CDR1 is MDHEN and CDR2 is SYDVKM. The CDR3 DNA reads TGTGCCAGCAGGGAAGGGGGGGCCGGAGATACGCAGTATTTT. Amino acids: CASREGGAGDTQYF. Variable domain in full (rest from reference TRBV28 and TRBJ2-3): DVKVTQSSRYLVKRTGEKVFLECVQDMDHENMFWYRQDPGLGLRLIYFSYDVKMKEKGDIPEGYSVSREKKERFSLILESASTNQTSMYLCASREGGAGDTQYFGPGTRLTVL.

The V and J genes are TRBV4-3 and TRBJ2-1; 10 bases fit TRBD2. Trimming cost V 2 bases and J 7 bases; bases outside gene matches: 11. The V gene's germline CDR1 is LGHNA and CDR2 YSLEER. This CDR3 is built from 17 residues. The CDR3 sequence is CASSQLALAGALNEQFF. CDR3 sequence (DNA): TGCGCCAGCAGCCAACTTGCTCTAGCGGGAGCTTTGAATGAGCAGTTCTTC.

This chain links TRBV10-3 with TRBJ1-1, with no clear D. V was trimmed by 2 bases and J by 0 bases, leaving 7 bases between them. There are 14 residues in the CDR3. Germline CDR1 and CDR2: ENHRY and SYGVKD. For the CDR3, the DNA is TGTGCCATCAGTGAGCGACTGATGAACACTGAAGCTTTCTTT. Residues: CAISERLMNTEAFF.

This clonotype was seen only a few times. The rearrangement uses TRBV28 and TRBJ2-1; TRBD2 matches at 8 bases. Germline trimming cut 6 bases from V and 0 bases from J; bases unmatched to any gene: 16. This CDR3 has 19 residues. Germline V gives CDR1 MDHEN, CDR2 SYDVKM. The CDR3 sequence: CASSLLAGMGLSSYNEQFF. The CDR3 coding sequence is TGTGCCAGCAGCCTCTTAGCGGGGATGGGCCTTAGCTCCTACAATGAGCAGTTCTTC.

This chain links TRBV18 with TRBJ2-7, with D perhaps TRBD1 (5 bases). Germline V CDR1 and CDR2: KGHSH, LQKENI. The V and J ends lost 2 bases and 3 bases respectively, with 14 bases between them. The CDR3 totals 15 residues. CDR3 nucleotide sequence: TGTGCCAGCTCACCAGGGGCAGGCCGTTTCTACGAGCAGTACTTC. Its translation is CASSPGAGRFYEQYF.

In its sample, this clonotype was seen many times. The chain is built from TRBV12-3 or TRBV12-4 and TRBJ1-5; 7 bases fit TRBD1. J lost 5 bases, V lost 1 base, and 2 bases had no gene match. CDR3 size: 14 residues. CDR3 nucleotide sequence: TGTGCCAGCAGTTTAGAAGGGGGCGATCAGCCCCAGCATTTT. Translating gives CASSLEGGDQPQHF.

This clonotype was found a few times. The chain links TRBV2 to TRBJ2-2; no definite D call. Germline V lookup: CDR1 SNHLY, CDR2 FYNNEI. The CDR3 has 11 residues. V lost 3 bases and J lost 10, with 6 bases in between. Here the CDR3 reads CASSERMELFF. The CDR3 nucleotides are TGTGCCAGCAGTGAGAGAATGGAGCTGTTTTTT.

This chain connects TRBV12-3 or TRBV12-4 to TRBJ2-3, with no clear D. V was pared by 6 bases and J by 4 bases, with 14 bases between. This CDR3 region has 14 residues. The CDR3 region has the DNA TGTGCCAGCAGCCTGCTTCCCAGATCAGATACGCAGTATTTT. Amino acid sequence: CASSLLPRSDTQYF.

This clonotype was observed at least ten times. This rearrangement joins TRBV12-3 or TRBV12-4 to TRBJ2-1; 10 bases align to TRBD2. The CDR3 runs 15 residues. Trimming cost V 6 bases and J 4 bases; bases outside gene matches: 6. The CDR3 nucleotides are TGTGCCAGCAGCCCCGGGACTAGCGAGTACAATGAGCAGTTCTTC. It specifies CASSPGTSEYNEQFF.

Ten or more counts support this clonotype. The chain combines TRBV24-1 with TRBJ2-3; D is undetermined. Trimming shortened V by 1 base and J by 5 bases, and 0 bases separated the two germline ends. Germline assignment: CDR1 KGHDR and CDR2 SFDVKD. The CDR3 spans 11 residues. The CDR3 region is CATSDLDTQYF. The CDR3 DNA follows: TGTGCCACCAGTGATTTAGATACGCAGTATTTT.

The V and J genes are TRBV7-9 and TRBJ1-3, with D unclear. Germline loops: CDR1 SEHNR, CDR2 FQNEAQ (reference sequence). Trimming took 4 bases from V and 0 from J, leaving 10 bases between them. The CDR3 contains 15 residues. CDR3 in DNA: TGTGCCAGCAGCTCAGACACTAGCTCTGGAAACACCATATATTTT. Translation: CASSSDTSSGNTIYF.

The sample holds many counts of this clonotype. The chain combines TRBV29-1 with TRBJ1-2; the D is unclear. CDR3 size: 13 residues. Germline CDR1 is SQVTM and CDR2 is ANQGSEA. Trimming pared 5 bases from V and 0 bases from J, leaving 10 bases between. The CDR3 bases are TGCAGCGTTAGAGCAGACACTAACTATGGCTACACCTTC. This sequence encodes CSVRADTNYGYTF.

This clonotype showed up just a few times. The chain has TRBV7-2 and TRBJ1-5, with TRBD1 as a possible D gene (5 bases). The V end lost 1 base, the J end lost 2 bases, and 9 bases lay between the germline ends. From germline, CDR1 is SGHTA and CDR2 FQGNSA. The CDR3 loop spans 15 amino acids. The CDR3 nucleotides read TGTGCCAGCAGCTTAGACAGGAGCGGCAATCAGCCCCAGCATTTT. Translation gives CASSLDRSGNQPQHF.

This clonotype was counted at least ten times. V and J are TRBV7-9 and TRBJ2-2, with a tentative D call TRBD1 (5 bases). The CDR3 has 14 amino acids. Trimming removed 6 bases at V and 7 bases at J, with 15 bases between. CDR1 SEHNR and CDR2 FQNEAQ come from the germline V gene (reference sequence). The CDR3 loop reads CASRSSQGGGELFF. CDR3 DNA: TGTGCCAGCAGGAGTTCTCAGGGCGGCGGGGAGCTGTTTTTT. Supplemented by reference TRBV7-9 and TRBJ2-2, the full variable domain reads DTGVSQNPRHKITKRGQNVTFRCDPISEHNRLYWYRQTLGQGPEFLTYFQNEAQLEKSRLLSDRFSAERPKGSFSTLEIQRTEQGDSAMYLCASRSSQGGGELFFGEGSRLTVL.

This clonotype occurred a few times. The chain has TRBV20-1 and TRBJ2-7; D uncertain. Germline CDR1 is DFQATT and CDR2 is SNEGSKA (reference sequence). The CDR3 is 9 residues long. V was shortened by 5 bases and J by 9 bases, with 8 bases between the two germline ends. The CDR3 is CSAPEVQYF. The CDR3 DNA reads as TGCAGTGCTCCTGAGGTGCAGTACTTC.